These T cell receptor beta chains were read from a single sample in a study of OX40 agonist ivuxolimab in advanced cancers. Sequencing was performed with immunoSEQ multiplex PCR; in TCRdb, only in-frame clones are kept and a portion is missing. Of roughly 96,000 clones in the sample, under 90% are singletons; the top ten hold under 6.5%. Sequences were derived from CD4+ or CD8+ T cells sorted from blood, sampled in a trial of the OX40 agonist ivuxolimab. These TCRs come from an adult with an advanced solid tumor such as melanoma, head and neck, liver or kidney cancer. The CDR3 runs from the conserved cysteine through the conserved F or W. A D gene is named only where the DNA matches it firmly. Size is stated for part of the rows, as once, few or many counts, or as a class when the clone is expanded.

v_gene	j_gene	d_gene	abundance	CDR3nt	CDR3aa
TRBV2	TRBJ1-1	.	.	TGTGCCAGCAGTCAGACCAGGGCGAACACTGAAGCTTTCTTT	CASSQTRANTEAFF
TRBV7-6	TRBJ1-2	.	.	TGTGCCAGCAGCTTAAACGACGGCATTCATGGCTACACCTTC	CASSLNDGIHGYTF
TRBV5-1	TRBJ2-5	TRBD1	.	TGCGCCAGCAGCGTGAGAGGACAGGCCTTAGAGACCCAGTACTTC	CASSVRGQALETQYF
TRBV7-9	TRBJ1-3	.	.	TGTGCCAGCAGCTTTTCACAGGGTCCCAACACCATATATTTT	CASSFSQGPNTIYF
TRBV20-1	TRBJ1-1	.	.	TGCAGTGCTAGGCAAGGGGTTGAAGCTTTCTTT	CSARQGVEAFF
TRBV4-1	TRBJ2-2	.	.	TGCGCCAGCAGCCAAGGAGGGGGGCAGCCCACCGGGGAGCTGTTTTTT	CASSQGGGQPTGELFF
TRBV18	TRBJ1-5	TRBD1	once	TGTGCCAGCTCACAAGGACAGGGAGGTCAGCCCCAGCATTTT	CASSQGQGGQPQHF
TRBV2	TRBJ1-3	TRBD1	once	TGTGCCAGCATGGGGGGACAGGTACACACCATATATTTT	CASMGGQVHTIYF
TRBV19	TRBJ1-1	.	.	TGTGCCAGTAGCTACAATGCTGGCACTGAAGCTTTCTTT	CASSYNAGTEAFF
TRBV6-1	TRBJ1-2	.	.	TGTGCCAGCAGTGAAGAAGCAGCACTATATGGCTACACCTTC	CASSEEAALYGYTF
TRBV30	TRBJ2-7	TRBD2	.	TGTGCCTGGAGCACGGGAGGGGTGGGTTTCTACGAGCAGTACTTC	CAWSTGGVGFYEQYF
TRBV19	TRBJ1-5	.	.	TGTGCCAGTAGTCCAAGGCGGGGGGATAGCAATCAGCCCCAGCATTTT	CASSPRRGDSNQPQHF